This T cell receptor (beta chain) was identified during a study of T cell repertoires in cytomegalovirus infection. Study summary: An indication of both CMV infection and matching HLA type came from public TCR beta signatures. Study-wide findings and caveats: Dominating the ex vivo response were HLA-C-restricted CMV-specific TCR beta clonotypes.

The germline V and J ends were trimmed by 1 base and 8 bases, with 8 bases remaining between them. The CDR3 length is 12 residues. In regard to this clonotype: Its specificity is unknown.

TCRdb reprocessed the reads via MiXCR and lists one record per CDR3 protein. The data hold roughly 150,000 distinct CDR3 sequences, with about a fifth observed a single time. This receptor was identified in a human donor in good health (CMV status not recorded). Some clones in this sample may be carry-over from other donors' samples. The V gene is TRBV12-3 or TRBV12-4, the J gene TRBJ1-2; D is uncertain. This material consisted of CD8+ T cells from cultured PBMCs, taken from culture after CMV antigen stimulation. CDR3 region: CASSLGAEGYTF. CDR3 sequence (DNA): TGTGCCAGCAGTTTAGGGGCGGAGGGCTACACCTTC.